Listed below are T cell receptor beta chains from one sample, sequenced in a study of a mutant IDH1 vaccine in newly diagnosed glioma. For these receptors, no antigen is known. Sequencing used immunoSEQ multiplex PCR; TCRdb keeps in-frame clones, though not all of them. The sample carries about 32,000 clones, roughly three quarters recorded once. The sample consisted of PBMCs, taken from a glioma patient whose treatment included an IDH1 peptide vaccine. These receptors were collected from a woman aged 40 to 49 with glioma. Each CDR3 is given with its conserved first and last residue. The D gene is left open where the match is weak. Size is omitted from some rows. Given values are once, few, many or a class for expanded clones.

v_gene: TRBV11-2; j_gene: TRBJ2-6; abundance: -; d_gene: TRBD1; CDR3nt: TGTGCCAGCAGCTTATTGCGGGACAGGGACTCTGGGGCCAACGTCCTGACTTTC; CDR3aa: CASSLLRDRDSGANVLTF
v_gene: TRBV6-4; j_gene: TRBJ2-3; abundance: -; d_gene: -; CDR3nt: TGTGCCAGCAGTGCCGGGACTAGCACAGATACGCAGTATTTT; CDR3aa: CASSAGTSTDTQYF
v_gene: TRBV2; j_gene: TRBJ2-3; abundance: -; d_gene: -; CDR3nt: TGTGCCAGCAGCCCGGCTGTGGAGAGCGCGCAGTATTTT; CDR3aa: CASSPAVESAQYF
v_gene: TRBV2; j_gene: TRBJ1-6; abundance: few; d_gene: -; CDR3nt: TGTGCCAGCAGTGACCCCACCTGGGATTCACCCCTCCACTTT; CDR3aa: CASSDPTWDSPLHF
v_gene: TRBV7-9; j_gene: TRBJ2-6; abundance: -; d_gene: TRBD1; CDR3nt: TGTGCCAGTGGACCGGGACAGGGGGGAAGTGGGGCCAACGTCCTGACTTTC; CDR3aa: CASGPGQGGSGANVLTF
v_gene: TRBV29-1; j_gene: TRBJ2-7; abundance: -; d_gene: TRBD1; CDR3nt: TGCAGCGTTGAAGAGGGGACAGGGGACGAGCAGTACTTC; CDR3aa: CSVEEGTGDEQYF
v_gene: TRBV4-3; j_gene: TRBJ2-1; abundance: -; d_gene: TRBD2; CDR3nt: TGCGCCAGCAGCCACCCGGGGGGGGCCCCACATGAGCAGTTCTTC; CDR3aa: CASSHPGGAPHEQFF
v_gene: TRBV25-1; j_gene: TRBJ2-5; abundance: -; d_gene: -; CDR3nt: TGTGCCAGCAGTGACCATGGGACTGATAAAGAGACCCAGTACTTC; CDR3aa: CASSDHGTDKETQYF
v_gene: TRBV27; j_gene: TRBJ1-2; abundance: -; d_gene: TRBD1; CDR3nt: TGTGCCAGCAGTTGGGGGGCCGCGACAGGGGGCTATGGCTACACCTTC; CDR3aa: CASSWGAATGGYGYTF
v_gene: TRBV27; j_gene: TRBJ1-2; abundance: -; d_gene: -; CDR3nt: TGTGCCAGCAGTTTATCTGGAGAAAACAGCTTTGCTTATGGCTACACCTTC; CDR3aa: CASSLSGENSFAYGYTF
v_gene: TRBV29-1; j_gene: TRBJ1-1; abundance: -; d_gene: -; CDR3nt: TGCAGCGTTGAAGATCCGGGTCCGACTGAAGCTTTCTTT; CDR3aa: CSVEDPGPTEAFF
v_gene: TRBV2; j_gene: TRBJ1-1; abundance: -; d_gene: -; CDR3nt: TGTGCCAGCACCCCACAGGGCCAGGGAGCTTTCTTT; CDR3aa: CASTPQGQGAFF